Listed here are 20 T cell receptor beta chains from one sample, sequenced in a study of control samples from healthy donors and cancer patients. Measured with immunoSEQ multiplex PCR; TCRdb has only the in-frame clones, and not every one. The table includes about 120,000 clones, about 90% detected once. The specimen sequenced was blood. The receptors here all came from a man younger than 35 in good health.

The table lists this clone with a few counts. J is TRBJ2-1 and V is TRBV15; 10 positions match TRBD1. The trim removed 2 bases at V and 0 bases at J, leaving 22 bases unmatched. In germline, CDR1 is LNHNV, CDR2 YYDKDF (reference sequence). The CDR3 has 23 residues. In DNA, the CDR3 is TGTGCCACCAGCAGATTTGGACTTGCGGGACAGGGGAAATATGACCGCTCCTACAATGAGCAGTTCTTC. Translation: CATSRFGLAGQGKYDRSYNEQFF.

A few counts support this clone. V gene TRBV5-1 combines with J gene TRBJ1-2; no clear D gene. V lost 0 bases and J lost 6, with 12 bases in between. The CDR3 loop spans 14 amino acids. Germline CDR1 SGHRS, CDR2 YFSETQ. CDR3 amino acids: CASSLAIGSNGYTF. CDR3 nucleotides: TGCGCCAGCAGCTTGGCCATCGGTTCGAATGGCTACACCTTC.

The chain is built from TRBV30 and TRBJ1-1, with a possible D match to TRBD1 (5 bases). CDR3 length: 14 amino acids. V gave up 5 bases and J gave up 1 base, with 14 bases separating them. Germline V gene lookup returns CDR1 GTSNPN and CDR2 SVGIG (reference sequence). As DNA, the CDR3 is TGTGCCTGGTGGGGGACGGATGAGAACACTGAAGCTTTCTTT. This codes for CAWWGTDENTEAFF.

The chain recombines TRBV6-5 with TRBJ2-7; TRBD1 agrees at 7 bases. Germline trimming cut 7 bases from V and 9 bases from J; bases unmatched to any gene: 18. This CDR3 is built from 15 residues. Germline CDR1 reads MNHEY; CDR2 reads SVGAGI. CDR3 bases: TGTGCCAGCACCAGATTAGCAGGGACAGAAAAATGGCAGTACTTC. Translation gives CASTRLAGTEKWQYF.

The J gene is TRBJ2-2, the V gene TRBV9; a weak D match, TRBD1 (6 bases). Trimming stripped 9 bases from V and 3 bases from J, with 18 bases between. The CDR3 has 15 amino acids. Germline V gene lookup returns CDR1 SGDLS and CDR2 YYNGEE. As DNA, the CDR3 is TGTGCCACCCCTGGTGGGACAAAAGACACCGGGGAGCTGTTTTTT. It is translated as CATPGGTKDTGELFF.

CDR3 DNA: TGTGCCAGCAGCCCACGACAGGGGGTTCGGGGCTATGGCTACACCTTC. It yields the protein CASSPRQGVRGYGYTF. The rearrangement joins TRBV9 to TRBJ1-2, with 9 bases aligning to TRBD1. CDR1 and CDR2 (germline): SGDLS, YYNGEE. This CDR3 region has 16 residues. V trimming: 4 bases; J trimming: 4 bases; junction bases outside the gene matches: 11.

This clone has only a few counts. The chain couples TRBV19 to TRBJ1-2, with D unclear. The V gene lost 5 bases and the J gene lost 11 bases, with 12 bases spanning the gap. The length of the CDR3 is 11 residues. The germline V gene encodes CDR1 LNHDA and CDR2 SQIVND (reference sequence). CDR3 nucleotide sequence: TGTGCCAGTAGTCACTCATCCGGGTACACCTTC. Encoded protein: CASSHSSGYTF.

In this sample, this clone turned up a few times. Distinct nucleotide sequences in the sample also encode this CDR3. J is TRBJ2-7 and V is TRBV27; D ambiguous. Germline lookup yields CDR1 MNHEY and CDR2 SMNVEV (reference sequence). The CDR3 has 14 amino acids. Trimming removed 3 bases from V and 1 base from J, with 10 bases in between. CDR3 coding DNA: TGTGCCAGCAGTTTGTCCCCCGGTTCCTACGAGCAGTACTTC. Its translation is CASSLSPGSYEQYF.

The rearrangement joins TRBV30 to TRBJ1-2; D possibly corresponds to TRBD1 (6 bases). The CDR3 extends over 11 amino acids. The V gene lost 5 bases and the J gene lost 8 bases, with 12 bases spanning the gap. CDR1 is GTSNPN, CDR2 SVGIG, per germline (reference sequence). CDR3 sequence (DNA): TGTGCCTGGGGCCGGGGGCGAGGCTACACCTTC. Translating it yields CAWGRGRGYTF.

Only one count was recorded for this clone. V usage is TRBV6-2 or TRBV6-3 and J usage is TRBJ2-7, with TRBD2 identical over 10 bases. Germline V CDR1 and CDR2: MNHEY, SVGEGT. CDR3 length: 14 amino acids. J lost 4 bases, V lost 6 bases, and 6 bases had no gene match. CDR3 nucleotide sequence: TGTGCCAGCAGCCCTAGCGGGAGAAGGTACGAGCAGTACTTC. It translates to CASSPSGRRYEQYF.

The chain uses TRBV10-2 and TRBJ2-3; D ambiguous. The V gene's germline CDR1 is WSHSY and CDR2 SAAADI. The CDR3 is made up of 13 amino acids. Trimming removed 2 bases from V and 7 bases from J, with 10 bases in between. The CDR3 bases are TGCGCCAGCAGTGAGCCGATCAGCAATACGCAGTATTTT. This codes for CASSEPISNTQYF.

The genes are TRBV18 and TRBJ1-4; no clear D gene. CDR1 and CDR2 (germline): KGHSH, LQKENI. CDR3 size: 15 residues. The ends were cut back, 5 bases at V and 5 bases at J, with 15 bases in the middle. The CDR3 protein is CASSDQTRKNEKLFF. For the CDR3, the DNA is TGTGCCAGCTCAGACCAGACACGTAAGAATGAAAAACTGTTTTTT.

V is TRBV10-3 and J is TRBJ1-1; maybe TRBD1 (5 bases). V was cut by 7 bases and J by 5 bases, with 14 bases left in between. CDR3 length: 13 residues. The germline gives CDR1 ENHRY, CDR2 SYGVKD. CDR3 region: CAITGTDGTEAFF. The CDR3 DNA reads as TGTGCCATCACAGGGACCGACGGAACTGAAGCTTTCTTT.

This rearrangement joins TRBV7-9 to TRBJ1-6; no clear D gene. The V gene lost 2 bases and the J gene lost 8 bases, with 7 bases spanning the gap. The V gene's germline CDR1 is SEHNR and CDR2 FQNEAQ (reference sequence). The CDR3 totals 13 residues. The chain's CDR3 is CASSLLLDSPLHF. The CDR3, as DNA: TGTGCCAGCAGCTTACTACTGGATTCACCCCTCCACTTT. The full variable domain, rest sourced from reference TRBV7-9 and TRBJ1-6, is DTGVSQNPRHKITKRGQNVTFRCDPISEHNRLYWYRQTLGQGPEFLTYFQNEAQLEKSRLLSDRFSAERPKGSFSTLEIQRTEQGDSAMYLCASSLLLDSPLHFGNGTRLTVT.

This chain uses TRBV11-1 with TRBJ2-1, with TRBD2 matching over 14 bases. The CDR3 has 16 amino acids. Germline CDR1 reads SGHAT; CDR2 reads FQDESV (reference sequence). V shed 5 bases, J shed 9 bases, and the junction held 9 bases outside the gene matches. The DNA of the CDR3 is TGTGCCAGCAGCCCTCCGGGACTAGCGGGAGCTGGTGAGCAGTTCTTC. Protein sequence: CASSPPGLAGAGEQFF.

The gene calls are TRBV19 and TRBJ1-2; no definite D call. This CDR3 is built from 14 residues. Germline values: CDR1 LNHDA, CDR2 SQIVND (reference sequence). V shed 3 bases and J shed 2 bases, with 10 bases lying between them. CDR3 region: CASSISHGNYGYTF. In nucleotides, the CDR3 is TGTGCCAGTAGTATTTCCCACGGAAACTATGGCTACACCTTC.

The chain recombines TRBV3-1 (or the pseudogene TRBV3-2) with TRBJ1-5; D remains unclear. The germline V gene has CDR1 LGHDT and CDR2 YNNKEL (reference sequence). This CDR3 is built from 9 residues. The V and J ends lost 8 bases and 6 bases respectively, with 2 bases between them. The CDR3 spells CASLQPQHF. In DNA, the CDR3 is TGTGCCAGCCTTCAGCCCCAGCATTTT.

V gene TRBV29-1 combines with J gene TRBJ2-5; no clear D. The CDR3 spans 11 residues. CDR1 is SQVTM, CDR2 ANQGSEA, per germline. Trimming stripped 4 bases from V and 4 bases from J, with 7 bases between. The CDR3 spells CSVVSAETQYF. CDR3 bases: TGCAGCGTTGTTTCGGCAGAGACCCAGTACTTC.

The chain carries TRBV7-8 and TRBJ2-2; 7 nucleotides line up with TRBD1. Germline CDR1 is SGHVS and CDR2 is FQNEAQ. CDR3 length equals 16 residues. The V and J ends lost 0 bases and 6 bases, in that order; junction bases with no gene match: 7. DNA of the CDR3: TGTGCCAGCAGCTTAGCGCAGGGGGTATTTTCCGGGGAGCTGTTTTTT. Translation: CASSLAQGVFSGELFF.

The chain joins TRBV28 to TRBJ2-5; TRBD2 aligns across 13 bases. This CDR3 has 19 residues. Germline CDR1 is MDHEN and CDR2 is SYDVKM. V was clipped by 8 bases and J by 3 bases; unmatched bases: 18. The CDR3 region has the DNA TGTGCCAGCTCCCAACCCCCCATCTCAGGGACTAGCGGGGAAGAGACCCAGTACTTC. Amino acid sequence: CASSQPPISGTSGEETQYF.